Each of the 8 T cell receptor beta chains below was sequenced from the same sample in a study of response to subunit inactivated influenza vaccine. Each CDR3 protein gets one entry after TCRdb re-called the RT-PCR reads with MiXCR. This table holds about 570,000 distinct CDR3 sequences, roughly 12% found once. This sample was also put to use in a study of T cells expressing NK-cell markers. That report adds: The TCR beta cDNA came from 5'RACE template switching with UMIs.

Sequences were derived from PBMCs from blood, sampled on the day of vaccination. The receptors were gathered from a man aged 50-59 years who received an inactivated influenza vaccine.

This chain connects TRBV11-1 to TRBJ2-5; TRBD1 aligns across 7 bases. The CDR3 contains 15 residues. CDR1 is SGHAT, CDR2 FQDESV, per germline (reference sequence). J gave up 0 bases and V 5 bases, and 6 bases lay outside the gene matches. This CDR3 is CASSQRDRNQETQYF. CDR3 DNA: TGTGCCAGCAGCCAGAGGGACAGAAACCAAGAGACCCAGTACTTC. Complete variable domain (other parts from reference TRBV11-1 and TRBJ2-5): EAEVAQSPRYKITEKSQAVAFWCDPISGHATLYWYRQILGQGPELLVQFQDESVVDDSQLPKDRFSAERLKGVDSTLKIQPAELGDSAMYLCASSQRDRNQETQYFGPGTRLLVL.

In its sample, this clonotype was seen a few times. The DNA of the CDR3 is TGTGCCAGCAGCCGAACTAGGCCCCCCGTCTACGAGCAGTACTTC. It specifies CASSRTRPPVYEQYF. The chain joins TRBV7-2 to TRBJ2-7, with D maybe TRBD2 (5 bases). The length of the CDR3 is 15 residues. The germline gives CDR1 SGHTA, CDR2 FQGNSA. The ends were cut back, 5 bases at V and 3 bases at J, with 17 bases in the middle.

This clonotype came up many times. The V and J genes are TRBV9 and TRBJ2-1; tentatively, D is TRBD2 (5 bases). The germline V gene encodes CDR1 SGDLS and CDR2 YYNGEE. CDR3 size: 16 residues. Trimming removed 0 bases at V and 7 bases at J, with 17 bases between. This chain's CDR3 is CASSVESFRGRNEQFF. The CDR3 nucleotides are TGTGCCAGCAGCGTAGAGTCCTTCCGGGGAAGGAATGAGCAGTTCTTC.

V and J are TRBV4-3 and TRBJ2-5; 9 nucleotides match TRBD1. The CDR3 loop spans 16 amino acids. Germline V CDR1 and CDR2: LGHNA, YSLEER. V lost 4 bases, J lost 5 bases, and 11 bases stayed unmatched. The CDR3 spells CASSPGRTGGGETQYF. The CDR3 DNA follows: TGCGCCAGCAGCCCCGGACGCACAGGGGGCGGGGAGACCCAGTACTTC.

This clonotype was seen a few times. The chain combines TRBV5-1 with TRBJ2-7, with D unresolved. CDR1 is SGHRS, CDR2 YFSETQ, per germline. The CDR3 is 11 amino acids. The V end lost 5 bases, the J end lost 11 bases, and 14 bases lay between the germline ends. For the CDR3, the DNA is TGCGCCAGCAGGCTCGGCCAGAACGAGTACTTC. This sequence encodes CASRLGQNEYF.

This sequence joins TRBV28 and TRBJ2-5; 7 bases fit TRBD2. This CDR3 spans 18 amino acids. Germline V CDR1 and CDR2: MDHEN, SYDVKM. The ends lost 2 bases at V and 0 bases at J; junction bases unmatched: 12. CDR3 protein: CASSLDTSGTKYQETQYF. In nucleotides, the CDR3 is TGTGCCAGCAGTTTAGATACCTCCGGGACTAAGTACCAAGAGACCCAGTACTTC.

This clonotype was seen repeatedly, ten times or more. One end of the junction varies from germline; a read error may be responsible. This chain joins TRBV5-1 and TRBJ2-2, with a tentative D call TRBD1 (5 bases). This CDR3 is 14 amino acids long. Germline values: CDR1 SGHRS, CDR2 YFSETQ. The CDR3 DNA follows: TGTGCCAGCAGTCTTACAGGAAACACCGGGGAGCTGTTTTTT. It specifies CASSLTGNTGELFF.

The sample holds many counts of this clonotype. The chain carries TRBV4-1 and TRBJ2-3; the D is unclear. This CDR3 is built from 15 residues. Germline assignment: CDR1 MGHRA and CDR2 YSYEKL. V dropped 0 bases and J dropped 2 bases, with 9 bases sitting between them. CDR3 in DNA: TGCGCCAGCAGCCAAGATTGGACGGCCACAGATACGCAGTATTTT. This gives the protein CASSQDWTATDTQYF.